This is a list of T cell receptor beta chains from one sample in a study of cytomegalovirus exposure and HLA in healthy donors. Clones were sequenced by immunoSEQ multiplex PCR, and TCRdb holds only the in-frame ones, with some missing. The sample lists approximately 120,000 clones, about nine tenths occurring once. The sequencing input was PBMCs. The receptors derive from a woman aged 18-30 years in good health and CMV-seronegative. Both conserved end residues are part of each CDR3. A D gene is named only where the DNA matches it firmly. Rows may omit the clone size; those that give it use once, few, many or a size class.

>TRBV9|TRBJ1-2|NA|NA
TGTGCCAGCAGCGTAGGGGGGGAAGGCGGAATCTATGGCTACACCTTC
CASSVGGEGGIYGYTF
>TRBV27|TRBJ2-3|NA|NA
TGTGCCAGCTCGGACAGGGGGCCAGGGGGCGTACTAGCGGGAGCGGCGCAGTATTTT
CASSDRGPGGVLAGAAQYF
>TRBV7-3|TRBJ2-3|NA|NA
TGTGCCAGCAGCTTAAGGGGCCTTGTCACAGATACGCAGTATTTT
CASSLRGLVTDTQYF
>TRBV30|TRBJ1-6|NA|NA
TGTGCCTGGAGTGTTCCAGGACAGCCGATTAATTCACCCCTCCACTTT
CAWSVPGQPINSPLHF
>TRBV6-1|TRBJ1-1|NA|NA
TGTGCCAGCAGTGAAGGCGGGTGGGGCACTGAAGCTTTCTTT
CASSEGGWGTEAFF
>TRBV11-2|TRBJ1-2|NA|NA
TGTGCCAGCAGCCCTACGGAGGATGCTAACTATGGCTACACCTTC
CASSPTEDANYGYTF
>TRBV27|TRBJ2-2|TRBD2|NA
TGTGCCAGCAGTTTAAGCGGGGGGGCGTACACCGGGGAGCTGTTTTTT
CASSLSGGAYTGELFF
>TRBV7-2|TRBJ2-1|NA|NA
TGTGCCAGCAGCCTACCTGGGACTTCTCATAACAATGAGCAGTTCTTC
CASSLPGTSHNNEQFF
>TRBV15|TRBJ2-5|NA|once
TGTGCCACCAGCACCAGCGTCCGCCAAGAGACCCAGTACTTC
CATSTSVRQETQYF
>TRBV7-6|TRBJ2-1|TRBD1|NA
TGTGCCAGCAGCCCAACAGGGGTCGGTTTGCGGGAGCAGTTCTTC
CASSPTGVGLREQFF
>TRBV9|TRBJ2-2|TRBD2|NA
TGTGCCAGCAGCGTAGGACTAGCGGGAGGCACCGGGGAGCTGTTTTTT
CASSVGLAGGTGELFF
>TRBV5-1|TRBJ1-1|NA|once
TGCGCCAGCAGCTTGACAAATGCTAACACTGAAGCTTTCTTT
CASSLTNANTEAFF
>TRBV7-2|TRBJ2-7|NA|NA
TGTGCCAGCAGCCCGACCACGGAATCGGGGCAGTACTTC
CASSPTTESGQYF
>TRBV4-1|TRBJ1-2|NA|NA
TGCGCCAGCAGCCAAGGTGTCGAGAGCTATGGCTACACCTTC
CASSQGVESYGYTF
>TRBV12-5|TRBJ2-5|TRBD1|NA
TGTGCTAGTGCCTTGGGGACAGGGACACAAGAGACCCAGTACTTC
CASALGTGTQETQYF
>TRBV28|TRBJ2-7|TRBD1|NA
TGTGCCAGCAGTTTGTTCGGGACAGGGGATTACGAGCAGTACTTC
CASSLFGTGDYEQYF
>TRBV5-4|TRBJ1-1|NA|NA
TGTGCCAGCAGCTTCGGGGGAGGCGGTGAAGCTTTCTTT
CASSFGGGGEAFF
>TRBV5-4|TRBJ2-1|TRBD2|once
TGTGCCAGCAGCATGACTAGCGGGGGGTACAATGAGCAGTTCTTC
CASSMTSGGYNEQFF
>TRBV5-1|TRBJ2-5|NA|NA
TGCGCCAGCAGCCTACTGGGGGGGGGCATTTCAGAGACCCAGTACTTC
CASSLLGGGISETQYF
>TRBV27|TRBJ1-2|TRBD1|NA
TGTGCCAGCAGTTTATCCCCATTCACCACCAGGACAGGGACCCATGGCTACACCTTC
CASSLSPFTTRTGTHGYTF
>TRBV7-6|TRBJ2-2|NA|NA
TGTGCCAGCAGCTTAACTCTAGAGAACACCGGGGAGCTGTTTTTT
CASSLTLENTGELFF
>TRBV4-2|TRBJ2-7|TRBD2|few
TGTGCCAGCAGCCAAGAGCTAGCGGCTTACGAGCAGTACTTC
CASSQELAAYEQYF
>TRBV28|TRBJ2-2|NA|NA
TGTGCCAGCAGTTCTCCCCCCCAGACAGACACCGGGGAGCTGTTTTTT
CASSSPPQTDTGELFF
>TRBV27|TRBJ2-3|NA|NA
TGTGCCAGCACACGACAAGGCACAGATACGCAGTATTTT
CASTRQGTDTQYF
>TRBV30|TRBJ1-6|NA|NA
TGTGCCTGGAGTCCCCAGACAGGAATGCACTCACCCCTCCACTTT
CAWSPQTGMHSPLHF
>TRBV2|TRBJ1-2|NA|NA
TGTGCCAGCAGTCCTCTTTATGGCTACACCTTC
CASSPLYGYTF
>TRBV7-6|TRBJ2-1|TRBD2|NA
TGTGCCAGCAGCTTAGGTAGCGGGAGGGCCAATGAGCAGTTCTTC
CASSLGSGRANEQFF
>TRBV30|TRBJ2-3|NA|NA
TGTGCCTGGAGTGTAACGGGGAATACGCAGTATTTT
CAWSVTGNTQYF
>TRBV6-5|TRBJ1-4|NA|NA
TGTGCCAGCAGTCACTCTTACGGGGCTAATGAAAAACTGTTTTTT
CASSHSYGANEKLFF
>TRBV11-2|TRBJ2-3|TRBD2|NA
TGTGCCAGCAGCTTTACTAGCGCAGATACGCAGTATTTT
CASSFTSADTQYF
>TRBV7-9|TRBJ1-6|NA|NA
TGTGCCAGCAGCTTAGATACGACAGGTTCTTCACCCCTCCACTTT
CASSLDTTGSSPLHF
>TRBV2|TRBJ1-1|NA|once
TGTGCCAGCAGGTATACAGGAAACACTGAAGCTTTCTTT
CASRYTGNTEAFF
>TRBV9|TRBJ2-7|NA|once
TGTGCCAGCAGCGTAGGAGTGAGCTACGAGCAGTACTTC
CASSVGVSYEQYF
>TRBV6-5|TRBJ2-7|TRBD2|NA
TGTGCCAGCTTACGTAGCGGGAGCTACGAGCAGTACTTC
CASLRSGSYEQYF
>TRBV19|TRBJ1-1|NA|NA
TGTGCCAGTAGCTCCGTCGGGGGAGGCACTGAAGCTTTCTTT
CASSSVGGGTEAFF
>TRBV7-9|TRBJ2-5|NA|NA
TGTGCCAGCAGCTTAGGGGTGGCGGACCAAGAGACCCAGTACTTC
CASSLGVADQETQYF
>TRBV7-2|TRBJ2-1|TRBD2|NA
TGTGCCAGCAGCCTAAGGACTAGCGTGTCCTACAATGAGCAGTTCTTC
CASSLRTSVSYNEQFF
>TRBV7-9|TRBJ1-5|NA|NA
TGTGCCAGCAGATCTATCCAGGCGAATCAGCCCCAGCATTTT
CASRSIQANQPQHF
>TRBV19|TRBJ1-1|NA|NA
TGTGCCAGTAGTAAAATGTTACGAGGGGAGGGGAACACTGAAGCTTTCTTT
CASSKMLRGEGNTEAFF
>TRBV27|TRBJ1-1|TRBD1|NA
TGTGCCAGCAGTTTAGGACAGGGACTACTGGCTTTCTTT
CASSLGQGLLAFF
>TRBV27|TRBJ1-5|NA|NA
TGTGCCAGCAGTTTAGGGCCCCGTTATAGCAATCAGCCCCAGCATTTT
CASSLGPRYSNQPQHF
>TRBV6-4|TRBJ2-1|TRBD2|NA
TGTGCCAGCAGTGAACTAGCGGGGGGTAACAATGAGCAGTTCTTC
CASSELAGGNNEQFF
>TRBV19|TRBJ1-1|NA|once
TGTGCCAGTAGAACCGGGACATTGAACACTGAAGCTTTCTTT
CASRTGTLNTEAFF
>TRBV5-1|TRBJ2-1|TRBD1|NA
TGCGCCAGCAGCTTGGCCTGGAGGACAGGGGGCGAAGAGCAGTTCTTC
CASSLAWRTGGEEQFF
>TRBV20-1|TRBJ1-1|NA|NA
TGCAGTGCTAGAACCTCAACTGATGCTTTCTTT
CSARTSTDAFF
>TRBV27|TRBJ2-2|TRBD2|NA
TGTGCCAGCAGTACCGGGACTACCACCGGGGAGCTGTTTTTT
CASSTGTTTGELFF
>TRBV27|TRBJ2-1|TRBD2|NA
TGTGCCCGCCGCACCACCGGGACTAGCGCCGACAATGAGCAGTTCTTC
CARRTTGTSADNEQFF
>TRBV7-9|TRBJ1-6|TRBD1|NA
TGTGCCAGCAGCTTAGGACAGGGATTTTATAATTCACCCCTCCACTTT
CASSLGQGFYNSPLHF
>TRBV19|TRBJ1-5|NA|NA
TGTGCCAGAACAAGACCGGACATAGCTGAAAATCAGCCCCAGCATTTT
CARTRPDIAENQPQHF
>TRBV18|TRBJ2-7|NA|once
TGTGCCAGCTCACCACTCACCCCAGACAAACCCTCCCCCTACGAGCAGTACTTC
CASSPLTPDKPSPYEQYF
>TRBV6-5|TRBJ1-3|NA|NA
TGTGCCAGCAGTTACACGGGGACTCACTCTGGAAACACCATATATTTT
CASSYTGTHSGNTIYF
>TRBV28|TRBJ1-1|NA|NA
TGTGCCAGCAGTTCGGACAGCCGGATGAACACTGAAGCTTTCTTT
CASSSDSRMNTEAFF
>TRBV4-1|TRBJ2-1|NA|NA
TGCGCCAGCAGCCAGGGGGGGGCGGGGGCCTACAATGAGCAGTTCTTC
CASSQGGAGAYNEQFF
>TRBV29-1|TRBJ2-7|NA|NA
TGCAGCGTTGAAGACAGGGTTTGGGTCTACGAGCAGTACTTC
CSVEDRVWVYEQYF